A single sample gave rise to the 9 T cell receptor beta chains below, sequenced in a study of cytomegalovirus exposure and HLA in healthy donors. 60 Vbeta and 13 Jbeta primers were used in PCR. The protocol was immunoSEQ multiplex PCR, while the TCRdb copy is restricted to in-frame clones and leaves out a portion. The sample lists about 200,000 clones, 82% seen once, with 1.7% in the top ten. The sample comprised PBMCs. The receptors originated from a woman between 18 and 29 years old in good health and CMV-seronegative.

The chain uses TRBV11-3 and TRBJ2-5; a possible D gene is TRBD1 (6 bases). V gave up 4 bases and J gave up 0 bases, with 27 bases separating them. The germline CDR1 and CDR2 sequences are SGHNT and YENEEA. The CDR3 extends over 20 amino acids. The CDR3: CASSSSWQKTTGADQETQYF. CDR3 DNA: TGTGCCAGCAGCTCCAGCTGGCAAAAAACGACAGGAGCAGACCAAGAGACCCAGTACTTC.

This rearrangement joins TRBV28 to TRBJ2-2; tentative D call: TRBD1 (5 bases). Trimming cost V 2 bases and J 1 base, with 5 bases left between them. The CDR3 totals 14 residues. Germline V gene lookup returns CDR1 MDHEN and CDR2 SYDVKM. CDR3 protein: CASSLRGNTGELFF. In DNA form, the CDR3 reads TGTGCCAGCAGTTTAAGGGGGAACACCGGGGAGCTGTTTTTT.

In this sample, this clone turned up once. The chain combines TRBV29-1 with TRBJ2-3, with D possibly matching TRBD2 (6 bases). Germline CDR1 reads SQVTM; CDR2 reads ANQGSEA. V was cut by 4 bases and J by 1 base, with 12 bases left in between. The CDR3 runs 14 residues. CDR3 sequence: CSVVQAGGTDTQYF. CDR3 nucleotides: TGCAGCGTTGTTCAAGCGGGCGGCACAGATACGCAGTATTTT.

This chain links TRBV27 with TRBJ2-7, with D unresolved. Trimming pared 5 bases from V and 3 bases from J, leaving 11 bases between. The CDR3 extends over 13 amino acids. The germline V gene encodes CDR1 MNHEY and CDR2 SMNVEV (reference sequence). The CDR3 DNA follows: TGTGCCAGCAGTCCCCCCGGCGGCTACGAGCAGTACTTC. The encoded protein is CASSPPGGYEQYF.

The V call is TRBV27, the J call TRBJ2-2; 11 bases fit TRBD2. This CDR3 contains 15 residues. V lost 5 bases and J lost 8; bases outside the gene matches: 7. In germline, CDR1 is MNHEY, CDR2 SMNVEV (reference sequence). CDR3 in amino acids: CASSPLLAGVGELFF. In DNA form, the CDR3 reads TGTGCCAGCAGTCCACTACTAGCGGGAGTTGGGGAGCTGTTTTTT.

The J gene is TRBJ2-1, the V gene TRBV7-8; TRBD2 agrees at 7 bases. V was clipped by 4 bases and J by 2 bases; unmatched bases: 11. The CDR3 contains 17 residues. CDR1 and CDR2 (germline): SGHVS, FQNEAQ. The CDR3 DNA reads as TGTGCCAGCAGCTCGGGCGGGAGTGGGGATACCTACAATGAGCAGTTCTTC. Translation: CASSSGGSGDTYNEQFF.

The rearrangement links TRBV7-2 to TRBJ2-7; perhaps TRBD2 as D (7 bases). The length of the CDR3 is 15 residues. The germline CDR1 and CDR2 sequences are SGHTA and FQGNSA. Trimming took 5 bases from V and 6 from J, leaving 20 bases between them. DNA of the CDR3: TGTGCCAGCAGCGGAGGGGGGGGAGTGCGCTCCGAGCAGTACTTC. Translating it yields CASSGGGGVRSEQYF.

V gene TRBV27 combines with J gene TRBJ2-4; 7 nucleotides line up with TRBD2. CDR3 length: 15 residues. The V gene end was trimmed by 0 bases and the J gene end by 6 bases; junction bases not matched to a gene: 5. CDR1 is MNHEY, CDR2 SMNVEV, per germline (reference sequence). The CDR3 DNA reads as TGTGCCAGCAGTTTATCGAACGCTAGCGGAAACATTCAGTACTTC. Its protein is CASSLSNASGNIQYF.

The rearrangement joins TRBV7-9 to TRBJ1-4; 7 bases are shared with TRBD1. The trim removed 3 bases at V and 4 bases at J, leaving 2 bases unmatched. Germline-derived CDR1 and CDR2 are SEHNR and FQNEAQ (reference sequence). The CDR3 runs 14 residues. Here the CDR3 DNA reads TGTGCCAGCAGCTTTCGACAGGGTAATGAAAAACTGTTTTTT. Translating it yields CASSFRQGNEKLFF.